The clone carrying this T cell receptor beta chain was seen many times. Its target is unknown. Germline is not matched at one junction end, which may reflect a read error. Sorted naive CD8 T cells were those defined as CD8+CD4-CCR7+CD45RA+. The CDR3 spans 14 residues. Per the germline V gene, CDR1 is SSHAT and CDR2 is FNYEAQ (reference sequence). The sample belongs to a study of molecular identifiers for immune sequencing clone quantification. Preparation methods for the bulk TCR libraries were those previously described, with listed TCR primers. TCRdb reanalysed the PCR reads using MiXCR and keeps one entry per CDR3 protein. The profile shows over 600,000 distinct CDR3 sequences, 20% of them singletons. Study-level findings and limits: Naive cells had under 1% of molecules in clones above 20 RNA copies, effectors over 98%.

Source material: naive CD8+ T cells from blood, with Jurkat cell RNA spiked in. Subset denoted: FACS-sorted CD8+CD4-CCR7+CD45RA+ naive T cells. The chain joins TRBV7-7 to TRBJ2-5; D not certain. This receptor was identified in a human donor in good health. Some libraries in this study had Jurkat cell RNA spiked in. The CDR3 DNA reads as TGTGCTAGCAGCGAAGGACGGTTCCAAGAGACCCAGTACTTC. This translates into CASSEGRFQETQYF.